The 16 T cell receptor beta chains presented below share a single source sample, sequenced in a study of lymphopenia after photon versus proton radiotherapy (dated by TCRdb to the late 2010s). The method was the immunoSEQ multiplex PCR assay. Sourced from immuneACCESS, this table was stored by TCRdb with only in-frame sequences that have V and J called. A share of the clones is absent; for the studies checked, an unresolved V gene accounts for under half, and the remainder has no known explanation. In this sample the table shows fewer than 25,000 clones, around nine tenths of which occur a single time. Together, the top ten hold over 8.5% of the sample. The sequencing here drew on peripheral blood, taken from a patient treated with proton-based radiotherapy. These receptors all come from an elderly man with esophageal cancer.

The J gene is TRBJ2-1, the V gene TRBV6-6; 8 bases fit TRBD2. This CDR3 has 15 amino acids. In germline, CDR1 is MNHNY, CDR2 SVGAGI (reference sequence). V lost 4 bases and J lost 5; bases outside the gene matches: 7. CDR3 sequence reads: CASSWDGRENNEQFF. CDR3 nucleotides: TGTGCCAGCAGTTGGGACGGGAGGGAAAACAATGAGCAGTTCTTC.

V and J are TRBV7-9 and TRBJ2-5; 14 nucleotides line up with TRBD2. The germline V gene encodes CDR1 SEHNR and CDR2 FQNEAQ (reference sequence). CDR3 length equals 16 residues. V dropped 5 bases and J dropped 5; count of bases not matched to a gene: 7. The CDR3 here is CASSHRLAGGPETQYF. CDR3 DNA sequence: TGTGCCAGCAGCCACCGACTAGCGGGGGGGCCGGAGACCCAGTACTTC.

The chain couples TRBV19 to TRBJ2-5; 11 nucleotides line up with TRBD2. Germline assignment: CDR1 LNHDA and CDR2 SQIVND (reference sequence). This CDR3 is built from 17 residues. V shed 5 bases, J shed 2 bases, and the junction held 10 bases outside the gene matches. This CDR3 is CASSGGGLAGAQETQYF. In DNA form, the CDR3 reads TGTGCCAGTAGTGGGGGAGGACTAGCGGGCGCGCAAGAGACCCAGTACTTC.

V usage is TRBV11-1 and J usage is TRBJ2-7; TRBD2 agrees at 11 bases. This CDR3 region has 16 residues. V shed 5 bases, J shed 3 bases, and the junction held 9 bases outside the gene matches. Germline lookup yields CDR1 SGHAT and CDR2 FQDESV (reference sequence). CDR3 region: CASSPSLAGGLYEQYF. CDR3 in DNA: TGTGCCAGCAGCCCCTCCTTAGCGGGGGGGCTCTACGAGCAGTACTTC.

V and J are TRBV6-6 and TRBJ2-1; TRBD2 matches at 8 bases. This CDR3 is built from 14 residues. Germline-derived CDR1 and CDR2 are MNHNY and SVGAGI (reference sequence). V was pared by 8 bases and J by 6 bases, with 9 bases of the junction left unmatched. The CDR3 nucleotides are TGTGCCAGCGGGTTTGCCGGGGGGGCCAATGAGCAGTTCTTC. The encoded protein is CASGFAGGANEQFF.

The chain has TRBV7-2 and TRBJ2-5, with a weak D call TRBD2 (5 bases). The DNA matches TRBJ2-7 better at its end, which makes the J call doubtful. The CDR3 sequence is 16 residues long. Germline V gene lookup returns CDR1 SGHTA and CDR2 FQGNSA. CDR3 bases: TGTGCCAGCAGCTTAGCCCCCAGCGGACTCTCCTACGAGCAGTACTTC. Protein product: CASSLAPSGLSYEQYF.

The chain is built from TRBV29-1 and TRBJ2-7; 7 bases match TRBD1. V lost 7 bases to trimming and J lost 7 bases; unmatched junction nucleotides: 4. From germline, CDR1 is SQVTM and CDR2 ANQGSEA. The CDR3 covers 10 residues. In DNA form, the CDR3 reads TGCAGCGGTGGGACAGAAGAGCAGTACTTC. Translating gives CSGGTEEQYF.

A few counts support this clone. V gene TRBV5-4 combines with J gene TRBJ1-2; maybe TRBD1 (6 bases). Per germline, CDR1 SGHNT and CDR2 YYREEE (reference sequence). V lost 5 bases and J 5 bases, leaving 25 bases between the germline ends. The CDR3 sequence is 17 residues long. In nucleotides, the CDR3 is TGTGCCAGCAGGCCGGACTATTTAGGACAGAATAATTATGGCTACACCTTC. This gives the protein CASRPDYLGQNNYGYTF.

This chain joins TRBV2 and TRBJ2-1; 8 nucleotides match TRBD2. V was pared by 9 bases and J by 2 bases, with 3 bases of the junction left unmatched. Germline CDR1 SNHLY, CDR2 FYNNEI. The length of the CDR3 is 13 residues. CDR3 DNA: TGTGCCAGTAGCGGGGAACCCTACAATGAGCAGTTCTTC. This gives the protein CASSGEPYNEQFF.

The V call is TRBV5-4, the J call TRBJ2-7; 9 bases are a match to TRBD2. The CDR3 consists of 16 residues. The ends lost 4 bases at V and 4 bases at J; junction bases unmatched: 12. The germline gives CDR1 SGHNT, CDR2 YYREEE (reference sequence). The DNA of the CDR3 is TGTGCCAGCAGCCCTGGCGGGGGGAGCGGGAGGTACGAGCAGTACTTC. The encoded protein is CASSPGGGSGRYEQYF.

The chain recombines TRBV19 with TRBJ2-1; perhaps TRBD1 as D (6 bases). Per germline, CDR1 LNHDA and CDR2 SQIVND (reference sequence). CDR3 length: 15 amino acids. V lost 5 bases and J lost 2, with 13 bases in between. CDR3: CASSPTGTTYNEQFF. In DNA, the CDR3 is TGTGCCAGTAGTCCGACAGGAACTACCTACAATGAGCAGTTCTTC.

V gene TRBV7-9 combines with J gene TRBJ1-2, with 8 positions matching TRBD1. CDR1 is SEHNR, CDR2 FQNEAQ, per germline (reference sequence). J was trimmed by 4 bases and V by 4 bases; bases with no gene match: 11. This CDR3 is 16 amino acids long. CDR3 bases: TGTGCCAGCAGCTCACCGGGGACAGGCCACACCTATGGCTACACCTTC. Residues: CASSSPGTGHTYGYTF.

The chain combines TRBV4-1 with TRBJ2-7; 8 nucleotides agree with TRBD1. The V and J ends lost 1 base and 6 bases, in that order; junction bases with no gene match: 5. CDR3 length: 14 residues. From germline, CDR1 is MGHRA and CDR2 YSYEKL. The CDR3 DNA reads as TGCGCCAGCAGCCAAGGGCTCAGGGGGCCCGAGCAGTACTTC. Residues: CASSQGLRGPEQYF.

This chain connects TRBV6-1 to TRBJ1-5, with D possibly TRBD1 on 5 matching bases. CDR3 length equals 15 residues. The V gene's germline CDR1 is MNHNS and CDR2 SASEGT. The V end lost 8 bases, the J end lost 7 bases, and 21 bases lay between the germline ends. CDR3 bases: TGTGCCAGCTGCTCCTCTCATGGGGGGGAACAGCCCCAGCATTTT. It encodes CASCSSHGGEQPQHF.

The chain uses TRBV18 and TRBJ1-5; 9 nucleotides line up with TRBD1. Trimming removed 7 bases from V and 4 bases from J; junction bases left unmatched: 5. Germline V gene lookup returns CDR1 KGHSH and CDR2 LQKENI. The CDR3 covers 14 residues. CDR3 in DNA: TGTGCCAGCTGGACAGGGGTAGGTAATCAGCCCCAGCATTTT. Translating it yields CASWTGVGNQPQHF.

This chain links TRBV19 with TRBJ1-2, with D maybe TRBD1 (5 bases). The V end lost 4 bases, the J end lost 3 bases, and 9 bases lay between the germline ends. This CDR3 contains 13 residues. In germline, CDR1 is LNHDA, CDR2 SQIVND (reference sequence). CDR3 in amino acids: CASSTDSDYGYTF. CDR3 in DNA: TGTGCCAGTAGTACAGACAGCGACTATGGCTACACCTTC.